The 13 T cell receptor beta chains in this list originate from one sample, sequenced in a study of blood T cell repertoires in COVID-19. Sequenced by immunoSEQ multiplex PCR; TCRdb stores in-frame clones only, minus some. The sample gives some 120,000 clones, 81% of which show up once; about 17% is in the top ten. Sequencing input: peripheral blood. The receptors come from a man aged 30-40 years with COVID-19, enrolled during active disease.

The chain has TRBV14 and TRBJ2-1; D may be TRBD2 (6 bases). V lost 3 bases to trimming and J lost 6 bases, with 12 bases between them. The CDR3 runs to 14 residues. Germline lookup yields CDR1 SGHDN and CDR2 FVKESK. The CDR3 DNA reads TGTGCCAGCAGCCAGCCAGGGACTGTCAATGAGCAGTTCTTC. It yields the protein CASSQPGTVNEQFF. Based on the CDR3 plus reference TRBV14 and TRBJ2-1, the full variable domain is EAGVTQFPSHSVIEKGQTVTLRCDPISGHDNLYWYRRVMGKEIKFLLHFVKESKQDESGMPNNRFLAERTGGTYSTLKVQPAELEDSGVYFCASSQPGTVNEQFFGPGTRLTVL.

The V and J genes are TRBV23-1 and TRBJ2-3, with D perhaps matching TRBD1 (6 bases). TRBV23-1 is reported as an ORF; its role is uncertain. This CDR3 is 19 amino acids long. Trimming left V 0 bases short and J 1 base short, with 20 bases between. CDR3 in amino acids: CASSQSPGTLQGRTDTQYF. The CDR3 DNA follows: TGCGCCAGCAGTCAATCCCCAGGTACTTTACAGGGCCGCACAGATACGCAGTATTTT.

The chain uses TRBV18 and TRBJ1-1; D gene ambiguous. The germline V gene encodes CDR1 KGHSH and CDR2 LQKENI. The CDR3 extends over 12 amino acids. With 6 bases removed from V and 6 bases from J, the gap between germline ends came to 11 bases. DNA for the CDR3: TGTGCCAGCTCTCATTGGGAGGCTGAAGCTTTCTTT. Encoded protein: CASSHWEAEAFF.

CDR3 sequence (DNA): TGCAGCGTGCTGACCGGGACAGGAGGGCACGAGCAGTACTTC. It is translated as CSVLTGTGGHEQYF. This chain links TRBV29-1 with TRBJ2-7; TRBD1 matches at 8 bases. This CDR3 comprises 14 residues. Germline V gene data show CDR1 as SQVTM and CDR2 as ANQGSEA. The J segment lost 5 bases and the V segment lost 6 bases, leaving 12 bases of the junction unmatched.

J is TRBJ2-7 and V is TRBV6-1; D unclear. Looked up from germline, CDR1 is MNHNS and CDR2 is SASEGT. V lost 1 base, J lost 3 bases, and 10 bases lay in between. CDR3 length: 14 amino acids. The CDR3, as DNA: TGTGCCAGCAGTGAAGTGGCAGGCTTCTACGAGCAGTACTTC. The encoded protein is CASSEVAGFYEQYF.

This chain uses TRBV9 with TRBJ1-1; no definite D call. Deletions cut 7 bases from V and 4 bases from J, with 14 bases between. The CDR3 runs 13 residues. Germline V gene sequence: CDR1 SGDLS, CDR2 YYNGEE. CDR3 sequence: CASGRDVGTEAFF. DNA for the CDR3: TGTGCCAGCGGACGGGATGTGGGCACTGAAGCTTTCTTT.

The J gene is TRBJ1-2, the V gene TRBV6-5; 7 positions agree with TRBD1. This CDR3 region has 14 residues. The germline gives CDR1 MNHEY, CDR2 SVGAGI. J lost 2 bases, V lost 7 bases, and 7 bases had no gene match. CDR3 nucleotides: TGTGCCAGCACGGACAGGCCTACAAACTATGGCTACACCTTC. This gives the protein CASTDRPTNYGYTF.

This chain uses TRBV4-1 with TRBJ1-3; a weak D match, TRBD1 (6 bases). The CDR3 runs to 14 residues. Trimming pared 4 bases from V and 4 bases from J, leaving 11 bases between. Per the germline V gene, CDR1 is MGHRA and CDR2 is YSYEKL. The chain's CDR3 is CASSPAGVGNTIYF. CDR3 nucleotides: TGCGCCAGCAGCCCCGCAGGGGTCGGAAACACCATATATTTT.

This chain uses TRBV27 with TRBJ1-2; 8 bases map to TRBD1. Germline values: CDR1 MNHEY, CDR2 SMNVEV (reference sequence). The CDR3 consists of 15 residues. The V segment lost 5 bases and the J segment 3 bases; nucleotides outside the gene matches: 8. Written as DNA, the CDR3 is TGTGCCAGCAGTCCCCGGACAGGGATAGACTATGGCTACACCTTC. Protein: CASSPRTGIDYGYTF.

This chain links TRBV10-1 with TRBJ2-1, with D tentatively TRBD2 (6 bases). Per germline, CDR1 WNHNN and CDR2 SYGVQD (reference sequence). V was clipped by 8 bases and J by 4 bases, with 15 bases between them. The CDR3 contains 14 residues. CDR3 amino acids: CASSQSGGYNEQFF. As DNA, the CDR3 is TGCGCCAGCTCCCAGTCCGGGGGTTACAATGAGCAGTTCTTC.

This clone came up a few times. This chain connects TRBV5-4 to TRBJ2-7; the match to TRBD1 covers 10 bases. The CDR3 consists of 18 residues. Looked up from germline, CDR1 is SGHNT and CDR2 is YYREEE (reference sequence). The V segment lost 4 bases and the J segment 3 bases; nucleotides outside the gene matches: 16. The CDR3 protein is CASSHLASLGQGVYEQYF. CDR3 bases: TGTGCCAGCAGCCACCTCGCGTCCCTCGGACAGGGGGTCTACGAGCAGTACTTC.

The rearrangement uses TRBV7-2 and TRBJ1-2, with D maybe TRBD1 (5 bases). Germline V lookup: CDR1 SGHTA, CDR2 FQGNSA. The CDR3 totals 15 residues. The ends were cut back, 1 base at V and 0 bases at J, with 9 bases in the middle. CDR3 protein: CASSLVQVANYGYTF. Written as DNA, the CDR3 is TGTGCCAGCAGCTTAGTACAGGTGGCTAACTATGGCTACACCTTC.

The chain combines TRBV7-2 with TRBJ2-5; 9 nucleotides align to TRBD2. CDR3 length: 14 amino acids. CDR1 is SGHTA and CDR2 is FQGNSA in the germline V gene. The V segment lost 3 bases and the J segment 3 bases; nucleotides outside the gene matches: 2. Here the CDR3 reads CASSFSGGEETQYF. The CDR3 nucleotides read TGTGCCAGCAGCTTTAGCGGGGGAGAAGAGACCCAGTACTTC.